Listed below are T cell receptor beta chains from one sample, sequenced in a study of blood T cell repertoires in COVID-19. The method was immunoSEQ multiplex PCR; TCRdb's version includes in-frame clones alone and lacks a portion of them. The sample carries 350,000 to 450,000 clones, approximately 90% recorded once. Sequencing was carried out using PBMCs or T cells enriched from blood (not recorded which). The receptors here all came from a woman between 40 and 55 years old who had been exposed to COVID-19. CDR3s include the opening cysteine and the closing phenylalanine or tryptophan. Each record gives: D gene, CDR3 length, clone size, J gene, V gene, CDR3 DNA, CDR3 protein. The D gene is left open where the match is weak. For some rows the clone size is stated as once, few or many, or as a class when expanded; others skip it.

d_gene: NA
len: 12
abundance: NA
j_gene: TRBJ1-2
v_gene: TRBV30
CDR3nt: TGTGCCTGGAGTATCGGTAACTATGGCTACACCTTC
CDR3aa: CAWSIGNYGYTF

d_gene: NA
len: 14
abundance: NA
j_gene: TRBJ1-3
v_gene: TRBV2
CDR3nt: TGTGCCAGCAGTGAAGACAGGGTGACAAACACCATATATTTT
CDR3aa: CASSEDRVTNTIYF

d_gene: NA
len: 13
abundance: NA
j_gene: TRBJ1-2
v_gene: TRBV6-1
CDR3nt: TGTGCCAGCAGTGAAGGGACTTTCTATGGCTACACCTTC
CDR3aa: CASSEGTFYGYTF

d_gene: TRBD1
len: 11
abundance: few
j_gene: TRBJ2-7
v_gene: TRBV7-9
CDR3nt: TGTGCCAGCAGCCAGGGACAGACGGAGTACTTC
CDR3aa: CASSQGQTEYF

d_gene: TRBD1
len: 16
abundance: NA
j_gene: TRBJ1-1
v_gene: TRBV30
CDR3nt: TGTGCCTGGAGTTTGAGGGGACAGGGTATTTTGGCTGAAGCTTTCTTT
CDR3aa: CAWSLRGQGILAEAFF

d_gene: NA
len: 14
abundance: NA
j_gene: TRBJ2-3
v_gene: TRBV30
CDR3nt: TGTGCCTGGAGTGTACAACTAGCAACAGATACGCAGTATTTT
CDR3aa: CAWSVQLATDTQYF

d_gene: TRBD2
len: 14
abundance: NA
j_gene: TRBJ2-1
v_gene: TRBV20-1
CDR3nt: TGCAGTGCTAGTATATTAGCGGGAGTCGGTGAGCAGTTCTTC
CDR3aa: CSASILAGVGEQFF

d_gene: NA
len: 13
abundance: NA
j_gene: TRBJ1-1
v_gene: TRBV3-1/TRBV3-2
CDR3nt: TGTGCCAGCAGCCAAATTTCGGGGACTGAAGCTTTCTTT
CDR3aa: CASSQISGTEAFF

d_gene: TRBD2
len: 19
abundance: NA
j_gene: TRBJ2-4
v_gene: TRBV7-9
CDR3nt: TGTGCCAGCAGCTGGACTAGCGGGGGGAAAACGGGAGCCAAAAACATTCAGTACTTC
CDR3aa: CASSWTSGGKTGAKNIQYF

d_gene: TRBD2
len: 17
abundance: NA
j_gene: TRBJ2-1
v_gene: TRBV24-1
CDR3nt: TGTGCCACCAGTGATTTATCGACTAGCGGGATCTACAATGAGCAGTTCTTC
CDR3aa: CATSDLSTSGIYNEQFF

d_gene: NA
len: 13
abundance: once
j_gene: TRBJ2-7
v_gene: TRBV5-1
CDR3nt: TGCGCCAGCAGCTTGGAGGTCGAGCTAGGGCAGTACTTC
CDR3aa: CASSLEVELGQYF